This is a list of T cell receptor beta chains from one sample in a study of blood T cell repertoires in COVID-19. TCRdb's table, derived via immunoSEQ multiplex PCR, lists solely in-frame clones and lacks some. The table shows a few hundred thousand clones, with around 88% occurring only once. The specimen was PBMCs or T cells enriched from blood (not recorded which). The receptors here all came from a woman in her thirties or forties with acute COVID-19. Both conserved end residues are part of each CDR3. Fields, in order: CDR3 length, V gene, J gene, D gene, clone size, CDR3 protein, CDR3 DNA. The D gene is left open where the match is weak. Clone size appears in some rows only: once, few, many, or a class for an expanded clone.

len: 15
v_gene: TRBV24-1
j_gene: TRBJ2-7
d_gene: TRBD2
abundance: -
CDR3aa: CATSDTGTSGYEQYF
CDR3nt: TGTGCCACCAGTGACACCGGGACTAGCGGATACGAGCAGTACTTC

len: 14
v_gene: TRBV5-1
j_gene: TRBJ1-1
d_gene: -
abundance: -
CDR3aa: CASSLVQGGTEAFF
CDR3nt: TGCGCCAGCAGCTTGGTTCAGGGAGGGACTGAAGCTTTCTTT

len: 15
v_gene: TRBV7-9
j_gene: TRBJ2-1
d_gene: TRBD2
abundance: -
CDR3aa: CASSASGRPYNEQFF
CDR3nt: TGTGCCAGCAGCGCCAGCGGGAGACCCTACAATGAGCAGTTCTTC

len: 15
v_gene: TRBV24-1
j_gene: TRBJ1-2
d_gene: TRBD1
abundance: -
CDR3aa: CATSGNRGGNYGYTF
CDR3nt: TGTGCCACCAGCGGAAACAGGGGTGGCAACTATGGCTACACCTTC

len: 13
v_gene: TRBV7-3
j_gene: TRBJ1-1
d_gene: -
abundance: -
CDR3aa: CASSSGWDTEAFF
CDR3nt: TGTGCCAGCAGCTCCGGGTGGGACACTGAAGCTTTCTTT

len: 14
v_gene: TRBV28
j_gene: TRBJ1-1
d_gene: -
abundance: -
CDR3aa: CASSQGDRNTEAFF
CDR3nt: TGTGCCAGCAGTCAAGGGGATCGGAACACTGAAGCTTTCTTT

len: 16
v_gene: TRBV27
j_gene: TRBJ2-7
d_gene: -
abundance: once
CDR3aa: CASSFSPTGVPYEQYF
CDR3nt: TGTGCCAGCAGTTTCTCCCCCACCGGGGTTCCGTACGAGCAGTACTTC

len: 17
v_gene: TRBV24-1
j_gene: TRBJ2-1
d_gene: -
abundance: -
CDR3aa: CATSGRGAGAWANEQFF
CDR3nt: TGTGCCACCAGTGGAAGGGGTGCAGGGGCATGGGCCAATGAGCAGTTCTTC

len: 15
v_gene: TRBV4-3
j_gene: TRBJ2-3
d_gene: TRBD2
abundance: -
CDR3aa: CASSQTSGSTDTQYF
CDR3nt: TGCGCCAGCAGCCAGACTAGCGGGAGCACAGATACGCAGTATTTT

len: 15
v_gene: TRBV19
j_gene: TRBJ2-1
d_gene: -
abundance: -
CDR3aa: CASSLPRRYSYEQFF
CDR3nt: TGTGCCAGTAGTTTGCCTCGTCGGTATAGCTATGAGCAGTTCTTC

len: 13
v_gene: TRBV19
j_gene: TRBJ1-4
d_gene: -
abundance: once
CDR3aa: CASNPGLNEKLFF
CDR3nt: TGTGCCAGTAACCCAGGGTTGAATGAAAAACTGTTTTTT

len: 14
v_gene: TRBV28
j_gene: TRBJ1-5
d_gene: -
abundance: -
CDR3aa: CASRRWGGNQPQHF
CDR3nt: TGTGCCAGCAGGAGATGGGGGGGCAATCAGCCCCAGCATTTT

len: 14
v_gene: TRBV7-2
j_gene: TRBJ2-5
d_gene: TRBD1
abundance: -
CDR3aa: CASSPGQGAATQYF
CDR3nt: TGTGCCAGCAGCCCGGGACAGGGGGCAGCGACCCAGTACTTC

len: 15
v_gene: TRBV18
j_gene: TRBJ1-3
d_gene: TRBD1
abundance: -
CDR3aa: CASSLDRVAGNTIYF
CDR3nt: TGTGCCAGCTCACTTGACAGGGTCGCTGGAAACACCATATATTTT

len: 13
v_gene: TRBV7-9
j_gene: TRBJ2-5
d_gene: -
abundance: -
CDR3aa: CASSGRDQETQYF
CDR3nt: TGTGCCAGCAGCGGCCGGGACCAAGAGACCCAGTACTTC

len: 16
v_gene: TRBV24-1
j_gene: TRBJ2-5
d_gene: TRBD2
abundance: -
CDR3aa: CATSDPGLAHQETQYF
CDR3nt: TGTGCCACCAGTGATCCAGGACTAGCGCACCAAGAGACCCAGTACTTC